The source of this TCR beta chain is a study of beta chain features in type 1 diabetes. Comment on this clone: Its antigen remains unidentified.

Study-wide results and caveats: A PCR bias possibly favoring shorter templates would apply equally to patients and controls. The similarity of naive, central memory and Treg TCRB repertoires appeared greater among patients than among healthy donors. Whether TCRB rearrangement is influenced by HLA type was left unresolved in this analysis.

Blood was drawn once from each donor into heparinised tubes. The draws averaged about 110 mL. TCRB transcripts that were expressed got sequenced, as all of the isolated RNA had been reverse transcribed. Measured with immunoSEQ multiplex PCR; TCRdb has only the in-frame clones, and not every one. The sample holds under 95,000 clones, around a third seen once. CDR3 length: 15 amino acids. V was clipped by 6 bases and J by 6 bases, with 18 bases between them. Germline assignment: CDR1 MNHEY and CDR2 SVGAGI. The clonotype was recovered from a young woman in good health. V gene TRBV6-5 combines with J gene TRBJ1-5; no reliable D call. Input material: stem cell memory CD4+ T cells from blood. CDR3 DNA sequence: TGTGCCAGCAGCGCGACTGCGACTGGCGGTCAGCCCCAGCATTTT. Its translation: CASSATATGGQPQHF.